Each of the 11 T cell receptor beta chains below was sequenced from the same sample in a study of cytotoxic CD8 clonotypes in ibrutinib-treated CLL. Assay used: immunoSEQ multiplex PCR; TCRdb lists only in-frame clones, some missing. The profile shows 50,000 or so clones, approximately 87% of them singletons. The sequencing here drew on PBMCs, taken after 24 months of ibrutinib treatment. Source of these receptors: a human donor with chronic lymphocytic leukemia.

The CDR3 DNA reads as TGTGCCAGCAGCTTGGATGGTGCTAGCGCAGATACGCAGTATTTT. Amino acids: CASSLDGASADTQYF. The gene calls are TRBV5-5 and TRBJ2-3, with D possibly TRBD2 on 6 matching bases. V lost 0 bases, J lost 4 bases, and 12 bases lay in between. Per the germline V gene, CDR1 is SGHKS and CDR2 is YYEKEE (reference sequence). The CDR3 runs 15 residues. Supplemented by reference TRBV5-5 and TRBJ2-3, the full variable domain reads DAGVTQSPTHLIKTRGQQVTLRCSPISGHKSVSWYQQVLGQGPQFIFQYYEKEERGRGNFPDRFSARQFPNYSSELNVNALLLGDSALYLCASSLDGASADTQYFGPGTRLTVL.

The genes are TRBV28 and TRBJ1-1; D gene unclear. The V end lost 8 bases, the J end lost 3 bases, and 7 bases lay between the germline ends. The CDR3 spans 11 residues. Germline V lookup: CDR1 MDHEN, CDR2 SYDVKM. The CDR3 protein is CASLIDTEAFF. For the CDR3, the DNA is TGTGCCAGCCTTATCGACACTGAAGCTTTCTTT. The whole variable domain, filled in from reference TRBV28 and TRBJ1-1, reads DVKVTQSSRYLVKRTGEKVFLECVQDMDHENMFWYRQDPGLGLRLIYFSYDVKMKEKGDIPEGYSVSREKKERFSLILESASTNQTSMYLCASLIDTEAFFGQGTRLTVV.

The J gene is TRBJ2-2, the V gene TRBV27; D ambiguous. The V gene's germline CDR1 is MNHEY and CDR2 SMNVEV (reference sequence). Trimming removed 2 bases at V and 1 base at J, with 2 bases between. CDR3 length: 13 residues. CDR3: CASSLGNTGELFF. The CDR3 DNA follows: TGTGCCAGCAGTTTAGGGAACACCGGGGAGCTGTTTTTT.

The chain is built from TRBV19 and TRBJ2-1; 9 bases fit TRBD2. The CDR3 is 13 residues long. CDR1 and CDR2 from the germline V gene are LNHDA and SQIVND (reference sequence). The junction had 6 bases not matched to a gene; V was cut back by 3 bases and J by 12 bases. CDR3 DNA: TGTGCCAGTAGTATCGGAAGGCGGGAGGGGCAGTTCTTC. This sequence encodes CASSIGRREGQFF.

The V and J genes are TRBV5-1 and TRBJ2-1; D is undetermined. CDR3 length equals 15 residues. Germline V lookup: CDR1 SGHRS, CDR2 YFSETQ. Trimming pared 4 bases from V and 2 bases from J, leaving 13 bases between. The CDR3 loop is CASSQRTGTYNEQFF. For the CDR3, the DNA is TGCGCCAGCAGCCAGAGGACGGGTACCTACAATGAGCAGTTCTTC. Variable domain in full (rest from reference TRBV5-1 and TRBJ2-1): KAGVTQTPRYLIKTRGQQVTLSCSPISGHRSVSWYQQTPGQGLQFLFEYFSETQRNKGNFPGRFSGRQFSNSRSEMNVSTLELGDSALYLCASSQRTGTYNEQFFGPGTRLTVL.

This sequence joins TRBV19 and TRBJ1-5, with D maybe TRBD1 (5 bases). The ends were cut back, 8 bases at V and 2 bases at J, with 22 bases in the middle. The CDR3 length is 17 residues. Germline V lookup: CDR1 LNHDA, CDR2 SQIVND (reference sequence). CDR3: CASYSRGGAGGNQPQHF. The CDR3 region has the DNA TGTGCCAGTTATTCCCGAGGAGGGGCAGGCGGCAATCAGCCCCAGCATTTT.

The chain carries TRBV5-5 and TRBJ2-7; the D call may be TRBD1 or TRBD2 (5 bases each). V was clipped by 2 bases and J by 2 bases, with 11 bases between them. The CDR3 loop spans 14 amino acids. Germline V gene sequence: CDR1 SGHKS, CDR2 YYEKEE (reference sequence). The CDR3 loop reads CASSFWDQPYEQYF. DNA for the CDR3: TGTGCCAGCAGCTTCTGGGACCAACCCTACGAGCAGTACTTC.

This chain connects TRBV5-4 to TRBJ2-3; D is tentatively TRBD1 or TRBD2 (6 bases each). Between the trimmed V and J ends, which lost 0 bases and 0 bases, there was a span of 11 bases. Germline loops: CDR1 SGHNT, CDR2 YYREEE (reference sequence). The CDR3 consists of 16 residues. The CDR3 DNA reads TGTGCCAGCAGCTTGGCCGGGGGACATAGCACAGATACGCAGTATTTT. It specifies CASSLAGGHSTDTQYF.

The chain couples TRBV25-1 to TRBJ2-5, with D unresolved. This CDR3 region has 16 residues. From germline, CDR1 is MGHDK and CDR2 SYGVNS. The V and J ends lost 4 bases and 4 bases respectively, with 19 bases between them. The CDR3, as DNA: TGTGCCAGCAGTGGAGGCCCAATCCTCCCAACAGAGACCCAGTACTTC. Residues: CASSGGPILPTETQYF.

In this sample, this clone turned up once. The J gene is TRBJ2-3, the V gene TRBV11-2; possibly TRBD1 or TRBD2 for D (5 bases each). Germline lookup yields CDR1 SGHAT and CDR2 FQNNGV. The length of the CDR3 is 16 residues. The V end lost 6 bases, the J end lost 0 bases, and 16 bases lay between the germline ends. The chain's CDR3 is CASSYRGPVSTDTQYF. DNA for the CDR3: TGTGCCAGCAGTTACCGGGGCCCAGTTAGCACAGATACGCAGTATTTT.

The genes are TRBV6-1 and TRBJ1-1; possible D gene TRBD1, 5 bases. CDR1 is MNHNS and CDR2 is SASEGT in the germline V gene. Trimming removed 1 base at V and 2 bases at J, with 11 bases between. The CDR3 consists of 15 residues. The CDR3 loop reads CASSEVGRSNTEAFF. The CDR3 nucleotides are TGTGCCAGCAGTGAAGTGGGACGGAGTAACACTGAAGCTTTCTTT.